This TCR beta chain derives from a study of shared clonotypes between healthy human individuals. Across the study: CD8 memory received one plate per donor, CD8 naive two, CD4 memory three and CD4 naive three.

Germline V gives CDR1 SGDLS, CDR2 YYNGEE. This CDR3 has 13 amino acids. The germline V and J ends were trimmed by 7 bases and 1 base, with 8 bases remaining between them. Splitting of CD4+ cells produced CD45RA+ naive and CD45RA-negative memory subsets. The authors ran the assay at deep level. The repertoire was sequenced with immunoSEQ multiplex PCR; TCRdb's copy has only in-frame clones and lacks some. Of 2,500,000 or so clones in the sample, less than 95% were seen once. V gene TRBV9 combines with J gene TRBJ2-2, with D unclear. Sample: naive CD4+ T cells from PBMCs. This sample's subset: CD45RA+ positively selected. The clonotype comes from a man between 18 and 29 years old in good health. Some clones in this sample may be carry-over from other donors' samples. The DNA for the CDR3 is TGTGCCAGCGGGTATCTGAACACCGGGGAGCTGTTTTTT. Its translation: CASGYLNTGELFF. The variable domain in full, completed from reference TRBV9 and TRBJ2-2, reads DSGVTQTPKHLITATGQRVTLRCSPRSGDLSVYWYQQSLDQGLQFLIQYYNGEERAKGNILERFSAQQFPDLHSELNLSSLELGDSALYFCASGYLNTGELFFGEGSRLTVL.